The rows below give T cell receptor beta chains drawn from one sample of a study of blood T cells in healthy people across ages. In TCRdb, the 5' RACE reads were re-called with MiXCR into one record per CDR3 protein. The sample records 700,000 to 1,000,000 distinct CDR3 sequences, approximately 48% being singletons. The sequencing sample was made of blood. The receptors here all came from a man in his 60s in good health. CDR3s include the opening cysteine and the closing phenylalanine or tryptophan. Each record gives: D gene, clone size, V gene, J gene, CDR3 protein, CDR3 DNA. The D gene is left open where the match is weak. Rows give clone size only sometimes, using once, few, many, or a class for an expanded clone.

d_call: .
clone_size: .
v_call: TRBV20-1
j_call: TRBJ2-7
cdr3_aa: CSARDGSLYEQYF
cdr3_nt: TGCAGTGCTAGGGACGGGAGCCTATACGAGCAGTACTTC

d_call: .
clone_size: .
v_call: TRBV9
j_call: TRBJ2-1
cdr3_aa: CASSHNRIDYREYNEQFF
cdr3_nt: TGTGCCAGCAGCCACAACCGGATAGACTATCGGGAATACAATGAGCAGTTCTTC

d_call: .
clone_size: .
v_call: TRBV20-1
j_call: TRBJ2-1
cdr3_aa: CSARLGANEQFF
cdr3_nt: TGCAGTGCTAGACTCGGGGCGAATGAGCAGTTCTTC

d_call: TRBD1
clone_size: .
v_call: TRBV6-2/TRBV6-3
j_call: TRBJ1-2
cdr3_aa: CASSYHIRDSLYGYTF
cdr3_nt: TGTGCCAGCAGTTATCATATCCGGGACAGTTTATATGGCTACACCTTC

d_call: .
clone_size: .
v_call: TRBV20-1
j_call: TRBJ1-2
cdr3_aa: CSASQGGSYGYTF
cdr3_nt: TGCAGTGCTAGTCAGGGCGGGTCATATGGCTACACCTTC

d_call: TRBD1
clone_size: once
v_call: TRBV6-1
j_call: TRBJ1-2
cdr3_aa: CASTTGGWGYTF
cdr3_nt: TGTGCCAGCACCACAGGGGGCTGGGGCTACACCTTC

d_call: .
clone_size: .
v_call: TRBV30
j_call: TRBJ1-5
cdr3_aa: CAWSGGQRQPRHF
cdr3_nt: TGTGCCTGGAGCGGGGGACAACGGCAGCCCCGGCATTTT

d_call: TRBD2
clone_size: .
v_call: TRBV5-8
j_call: TRBJ2-1
cdr3_aa: CASSLGLRGGNEQFF
cdr3_nt: TGTGCCAGCAGCTTGGGGTTGCGGGGGGGCAATGAGCAGTTCTTC

d_call: TRBD2
clone_size: .
v_call: TRBV10-3
j_call: TRBJ2-1
cdr3_aa: CATSGLAGNVNEQFF
cdr3_nt: TGTGCCACCTCGGGACTAGCGGGGAACGTGAATGAGCAGTTCTTC

d_call: .
clone_size: .
v_call: TRBV2
j_call: TRBJ2-5
cdr3_aa: CASRIRALETQYF
cdr3_nt: TGTGCCAGCAGGATCAGGGCCCTAGAGACCCAGTACTTC

d_call: .
clone_size: few
v_call: TRBV13
j_call: TRBJ1-2
cdr3_aa: CASSFYVKRYGYTF
cdr3_nt: TGTGCCAGCAGCTTTTACGTCAAGCGCTATGGCTACACCTTC

d_call: .
clone_size: .
v_call: TRBV18
j_call: TRBJ1-2
cdr3_aa: CASSPDGQFNYGYTF
cdr3_nt: TGTGCCAGCTCACCGGACGGACAATTTAACTATGGCTACACCTTC

d_call: TRBD1
clone_size: .
v_call: TRBV24-1
j_call: TRBJ2-5
cdr3_aa: CATSPGTAPQETQYF
cdr3_nt: TGTGCCACCAGTCCCGGGACAGCCCCTCAAGAGACCCAGTACTTC

d_call: TRBD2
clone_size: .
v_call: TRBV5-1
j_call: TRBJ2-1
cdr3_aa: CASSLERGDPIYEQFF
cdr3_nt: TGCGCCAGCAGCTTGGAGCGGGGGGACCCCATTTACGAGCAGTTCTTC

d_call: .
clone_size: .
v_call: TRBV7-2
j_call: TRBJ2-1
cdr3_aa: CASSLYLQGLRLSQFF
cdr3_nt: TGTGCCAGCAGCTTATATTTACAGGGTCTCCGATTATCGCAGTTCTTC

d_call: .
clone_size: .
v_call: TRBV11-2
j_call: TRBJ2-4
cdr3_aa: CASSLGSTLAKNIQYF
cdr3_nt: TGTGCCAGCAGCTTGGGAAGTACCCTAGCCAAAAACATTCAGTACTTC

d_call: .
clone_size: .
v_call: TRBV9
j_call: TRBJ1-1
cdr3_aa: CASSDAQTGGAFF
cdr3_nt: TGTGCCAGCAGCGACGCTCAAACGGGGGGAGCTTTCTTT

d_call: .
clone_size: .
v_call: TRBV9
j_call: TRBJ2-5
cdr3_aa: CASSVRGLAQETQYF
cdr3_nt: TGTGCCAGCAGCGTACGTGGTTTGGCCCAAGAGACCCAGTACTTC

d_call: TRBD1
clone_size: .
v_call: TRBV9
j_call: TRBJ2-7
cdr3_aa: CASSVGGQGSEQYF
cdr3_nt: TGTGCCAGCAGCGTAGGCGGACAGGGATCCGAGCAGTACTTC

d_call: TRBD1
clone_size: once
v_call: TRBV7-2
j_call: TRBJ2-5
cdr3_aa: CVSSVGQGSMETQYF
cdr3_nt: TGTGTCAGCAGCGTGGGACAGGGGTCGATGGAGACCCAGTACTTC

d_call: .
clone_size: .
v_call: TRBV28
j_call: TRBJ2-7
cdr3_aa: CASSGGHLSYEQYF
cdr3_nt: TGTGCCAGCAGCGGGGGACATTTGTCCTACGAGCAGTACTTC

d_call: TRBD2
clone_size: .
v_call: TRBV4-3
j_call: TRBJ2-1
cdr3_aa: CASSQERTSGGNNEQFF
cdr3_nt: TGCGCCAGCAGCCAAGAACGGACTAGCGGGGGGAACAATGAGCAGTTCTTC

d_call: .
clone_size: .
v_call: TRBV18
j_call: TRBJ1-2
cdr3_aa: CASSPRPAEDGYTF
cdr3_nt: TGTGCCAGCTCACCGCGACCCGCGGAGGATGGCTACACCTTC

d_call: .
clone_size: few
v_call: TRBV6-1
j_call: TRBJ1-1
cdr3_aa: CASSEDVGSLMTFF
cdr3_nt: TGTGCCAGCAGTGAAGATGTTGGGAGTTTGATGACTTTCTTT

d_call: TRBD1
clone_size: few
v_call: TRBV7-2
j_call: TRBJ2-1
cdr3_aa: CASSADRSLFNEQFF
cdr3_nt: TGTGCCAGCAGCGCGGACAGGTCCTTGTTCAATGAGCAGTTCTTC

d_call: .
clone_size: .
v_call: TRBV20-1
j_call: TRBJ2-3
cdr3_aa: CSARAQAGTGRGADTQYF
cdr3_nt: TGCAGTGCTAGAGCCCAGGCGGGGACCGGAAGGGGCGCAGATACGCAGTATTTT

d_call: .
clone_size: few
v_call: TRBV20-1
j_call: TRBJ2-6
cdr3_aa: CSATDRSSGANVLTF
cdr3_nt: TGCAGTGCTACTGACAGGAGCTCTGGGGCCAACGTCCTGACTTTC

d_call: .
clone_size: .
v_call: TRBV19
j_call: TRBJ2-1
cdr3_aa: CASSIDYSAKLKFF
cdr3_nt: TGTGCCAGTAGTATAGATTATTCAGCCAAGTTGAAGTTCTTC

d_call: .
clone_size: .
v_call: TRBV20-1
j_call: TRBJ1-2
cdr3_aa: CSARGSANYGYTF
cdr3_nt: TGCAGTGCTAGAGGCAGCGCTAACTATGGCTACACCTTC

d_call: TRBD2
clone_size: .
v_call: TRBV10-3
j_call: TRBJ2-3
cdr3_aa: CAISEASGASADTQYF
cdr3_nt: TGTGCCATCAGTGAAGCTAGCGGGGCGTCAGCAGATACGCAGTATTTT

d_call: .
clone_size: few
v_call: TRBV7-2
j_call: TRBJ2-1
cdr3_aa: CASSLAQTPFF
cdr3_nt: TGTGCCAGCAGCTTAGCTCAAACCCCGTTCTTC

d_call: .
clone_size: many
v_call: TRBV13
j_call: TRBJ2-4
cdr3_aa: CASSGQPFRGAKNIQYF
cdr3_nt: TGTGCCAGCAGCGGACAGCCATTCAGGGGAGCCAAAAACATTCAGTACTTC

d_call: TRBD1
clone_size: .
v_call: TRBV4-3
j_call: TRBJ2-3
cdr3_aa: CASNQDTWDRATDTQYF
cdr3_nt: TGCGCCAGCAACCAAGATACGTGGGACAGGGCGACAGATACGCAGTATTTT

d_call: TRBD1
clone_size: few
v_call: TRBV4-3
j_call: TRBJ2-2
cdr3_aa: CASSQRRGFTGELFF
cdr3_nt: TGCGCCAGCAGCCAACGCAGGGGGTTCACCGGGGAGCTGTTTTTT

d_call: TRBD2
clone_size: .
v_call: TRBV7-9
j_call: TRBJ2-3
cdr3_aa: CASSPRTSGVADTQYF
cdr3_nt: TGTGCCAGCAGCCCCCGGACTAGCGGGGTCGCAGATACGCAGTATTTT

d_call: TRBD1
clone_size: few
v_call: TRBV20-1
j_call: TRBJ1-5
cdr3_aa: CSGGQGGNQPQHF
cdr3_nt: TGCAGTGGCGGACAGGGAGGCAATCAGCCCCAGCATTTT

d_call: TRBD2
clone_size: few
v_call: TRBV10-3
j_call: TRBJ2-7
cdr3_aa: CAISESGGGYEQYF
cdr3_nt: TGTGCCATCAGTGAGTCTGGGGGGGGCTACGAGCAGTACTTC

d_call: .
clone_size: .
v_call: TRBV7-9
j_call: TRBJ2-5
cdr3_aa: CASGARGAYVGETQYF
cdr3_nt: TGTGCCAGCGGTGCAAGGGGCGCATATGTAGGGGAGACCCAGTACTTC

d_call: TRBD2
clone_size: few
v_call: TRBV20-1
j_call: TRBJ2-1
cdr3_aa: CSAGGLGDEQFF
cdr3_nt: TGCAGTGCTGGGGGACTAGGCGATGAGCAGTTCTTC

d_call: .
clone_size: few
v_call: TRBV20-1
j_call: TRBJ1-6
cdr3_aa: CSARNVVAVNSPLHF
cdr3_nt: TGCAGTGCTCGGAACGTCGTGGCAGTGAATTCACCCCTCCACTTT

d_call: .
clone_size: .
v_call: TRBV4-3
j_call: TRBJ1-1
cdr3_aa: CASSHWTGVGTEAFF
cdr3_nt: TGCGCCAGCAGCCATTGGACCGGGGTTGGCACTGAAGCTTTCTTT

d_call: TRBD1
clone_size: few
v_call: TRBV10-3
j_call: TRBJ1-2
cdr3_aa: CAISDAAGTGSDGYTF
cdr3_nt: TGTGCCATCAGTGACGCCGCCGGGACAGGTTCCGATGGCTACACCTTC

d_call: TRBD1
clone_size: .
v_call: TRBV4-3
j_call: TRBJ2-1
cdr3_aa: CASSQDRDRGANEQFF
cdr3_nt: TGCGCCAGCAGCCAAGATAGGGACAGGGGGGCTAATGAGCAGTTCTTC

d_call: .
clone_size: many
v_call: TRBV15
j_call: TRBJ1-2
cdr3_aa: CATSRDAGVSYGYTF
cdr3_nt: TGTGCCACCAGCAGAGATGCGGGGGTGTCCTATGGCTACACCTTC

d_call: .
clone_size: few
v_call: TRBV12-3/TRBV12-4
j_call: TRBJ2-7
cdr3_aa: CASSWDPRGAQYF
cdr3_nt: TGTGCCAGCAGTTGGGATCCCCGAGGGGCCCAGTACTTC

d_call: .
clone_size: .
v_call: TRBV10-1
j_call: TRBJ2-3
cdr3_aa: CASSEYRSTDTQYF
cdr3_nt: TGCGCCAGCAGTGAGTATCGGAGCACAGATACGCAGTATTTT

d_call: .
clone_size: .
v_call: TRBV29-1
j_call: TRBJ2-1
cdr3_aa: CSYLGGGLGGEQFF
cdr3_nt: TGCAGCTACTTAGGGGGGGGGCTTGGCGGAGAGCAGTTCTTC

d_call: .
clone_size: .
v_call: TRBV29-1
j_call: TRBJ2-1
cdr3_aa: CSVEEGIEQFF
cdr3_nt: TGCAGCGTTGAAGAAGGGATTGAGCAGTTCTTC

d_call: .
clone_size: .
v_call: TRBV14
j_call: TRBJ2-7
cdr3_aa: CASSQAVLEQYF
cdr3_nt: TGTGCCAGCAGCCAAGCTGTACTCGAGCAGTACTTC

d_call: .
clone_size: few
v_call: TRBV27
j_call: TRBJ1-4
cdr3_aa: CATQSQGATNEKLFF
cdr3_nt: TGTGCCACACAATCACAGGGCGCAACTAATGAAAAACTGTTTTTT

d_call: .
clone_size: once
v_call: TRBV9
j_call: TRBJ2-7
cdr3_aa: CASSLNLGLPSSYNEQYF
cdr3_nt: TGTGCCAGCAGCTTAAATTTGGGACTCCCGAGCTCCTACAATGAGCAGTACTTC

d_call: .
clone_size: once
v_call: TRBV2
j_call: TRBJ1-2
cdr3_aa: CASSPTWADYGYTF
cdr3_nt: TGTGCCAGCAGTCCCACTTGGGCGGACTATGGCTACACCTTC

d_call: TRBD1
clone_size: .
v_call: TRBV20-1
j_call: TRBJ1-4
cdr3_aa: CSARGRGQDEKLFF
cdr3_nt: TGCAGTGCTCGAGGCAGGGGACAGGACGAAAAACTGTTTTTT

d_call: .
clone_size: many
v_call: TRBV4-3
j_call: TRBJ2-7
cdr3_aa: CASSQELFWEQYF
cdr3_nt: TGCGCCAGCAGCCAAGAGTTATTCTGGGAGCAGTACTTC

d_call: .
clone_size: few
v_call: TRBV14
j_call: TRBJ2-3
cdr3_aa: CASSQGRFYGDTQYF
cdr3_nt: TGTGCCAGCAGCCAAGGCAGGTTTTATGGAGATACGCAGTATTTT